This TCR beta chain was sequenced in a study of blood T cells in healthy people across ages (dated by TCRdb to between 2014 and 2016). With regard to the full study: In model experiments, template switching captured roughly one uniquely barcoded TCR beta cDNA molecule for every two T cells. To avoid experimental bias, donors of different ages were spread randomly across the sequencing lanes. Using the same blood draw, the study looked at two additional independent replicas of 1 million unique cDNA reads for two donors, one aged 18 to 30 and the other aged 80 or older. Four age groups were formed from the donors: young (average roughly 15 years), middle-aged (approximately 39), aged (62) and long-lived (approximately 80). To track age-related changes in TCR beta repertoire diversity, the study relied on deep sequencing normalized with unique cDNA molecular identifiers.

V and J are trimmed by 6 bases and 0 bases, and the gene matches miss 5 bases of the junction. The CDR1 and CDR2 encoded by the germline V gene are MDHEN and SYDVKM. Taken from cysteine to phenylalanine, the CDR3 has 15 residues. Only the CDR3 region is kept as DNA, spanning 45 bases read in frame from base 1. Library generation was performed with 5' RACE. Sequencing was performed on an Illumina HiSeq 2500. A second about 7 to 12 cycle PCR used a sample-barcoded 5' primer and a J-beta primer mix. A template-switch 5' adaptor carrying 12 random nucleotides introduced a unique molecular identifier onto each TCR beta cDNA molecule. Each sample yielded at least 2.5 million CDR3-containing paired-end reads. First-strand cDNA was synthesized from all RNA with the Mint cDNA synthesis kit, primed by a TRBC-specific oligonucleotide. All cDNA was treated with uracil-DNA glycosylase and then went through a first 18-cycle PCR with the universal primers M1SS and BC2_uni_R. In the original analysis: Normalization of each sample was performed by random selection of 1 million high-quality reads, each carrying a distinct molecular identifier. Instead of being binned into consensus sequences, reads that shared molecular identifiers were thrown out. CDR3 identification, clonotype clustering and error correction used MiTCR with a Q25 quality threshold and the strictest error-elimination algorithm. Lower-bound total TCR beta diversity was estimated with a nonparametric unseen species model using Euler transformation. TCRdb trimmed public reads at Q25 via fastp, called clones via MiXCR and kept in-frame beta chains. Rows matching on CDR3 protein sequence are summarized as one entry with the most common DNA and genes. These V and J calls derive from TCRdb rather than the authors' analysis. This sample has over 300,000 distinct CDR3 sequences in its table, and 45% to 60% of those were observed once. About 54% of the sample is held by the ten biggest clonotypes.

The research as a whole found: A strong correlation was found between observed TCR beta diversity and the percentage of naive T cells measured by flow cytometry. Bulk unsorted PBMC profiling prevented conclusive comparison of naive and antigen-experienced compartments. Donor CMV infection status was unknown, potentially confounding age-related changes in expanded clonotypes. Estimates of total diversity based on one million sequenced T cells were considered lower bounds and underestimates. Compared with the aged group, more naive CD4+ T cells, fewer expanded clones and increased TCR diversity were shown by the long-lived group, suggesting age selection. As age increased, observed TCR beta diversity per million T cells dropped in a roughly linear way, and a significant reduction was already evident by age 40.

Systemically healthy Caucasian individuals from Russia, over 30 in total and aged about 6 to 100 years, were included as donors. Each donor gave roughly 11 milliliters of peripheral blood, drawn into EDTA-treated Vacutainer tubes. PBMCs were isolated by Ficoll-Paque density-gradient centrifugation, with at least 6.5 million obtained per sample. Total RNA was extracted from PBMCs with Trizol reagent, with at least 6 micrograms obtained per sample. For every donor, an aliquot of PBMCs went through flow cytometry to measure the percentages of naive CD45RAhigh/CD27high T cells. Worth noting for this clonotype: Its target antigen remains unknown. No base quality values were provided; no much bigger clone lies one nucleotide off.

The sequence links TRBV28 to TRBJ2-7, with TRBD1 identical over 10 junction bases. The sequenced sample was blood. This receptor was identified in a man aged 60 to 75 in good health. CDR3 reads: CASRTGGRNSYEQYF. The bases read TGTGCCAGCAGGACAGGGGGCCGGAACTCCTACGAGCAGTACTTC.